This T cell receptor beta chain was sequenced in a study of blood T cell repertoires in COVID-19. Study summary: Samples taken during acute and convalescent COVID-19 were collected in the United States, Italy and Spain. Sources were T cells, B-cell-depleted T cells, or PBMCs; the material itself was cDNA or gDNA.

Method: immunoSEQ multiplex PCR; TCRdb's copy keeps in-frame clones and lacks some. The sample holds around 160,000 clones; around nine tenths are singletons and the top ten take about 2.3%. This clonotype was sampled from a human donor in a cohort sampled during active COVID-19. Input material: peripheral blood.

The CDR3 nucleotides are TGTGCCAGCAGGATTAGGACAGGGGCGAACACTGAAGCTTTCTTT. This encodes CASRIRTGANTEAFF. V gene TRBV6-4 combines with J gene TRBJ1-1; 9 nucleotides align to TRBD1. From germline, CDR1 is MRHNA and CDR2 SNTAGT. V was clipped by 6 bases and J by 1 base; unmatched bases: 6. The CDR3 contains 15 residues.